Listed below are T cell receptor beta chains from one sample, sequenced in a study of cytomegalovirus exposure and HLA in healthy donors. Here immunoSEQ multiplex PCR was the method, and the copy in TCRdb shows in-frame clones only, minus some. The data show some 100,000 clones, 76% seen once. Source material: PBMCs. The receptor source for this set is a woman between 50 and 59 years old in good health and CMV-seropositive. CDR3s include the opening cysteine and the closing phenylalanine or tryptophan. Each record gives: J gene, V gene, CDR3 protein.

TRBJ1-6 TRBV5-1 CASSAISGGSYNSPLHF
TRBJ2-3 TRBV10-2 CASSEALAGGHGDTQYF
TRBJ1-5 TRBV19 CASRPGTGGQPQHF
TRBJ2-2 TRBV27 CASSLRPGANTGELFF
TRBJ2-5 TRBV5-5 CASSLESGRRETQYF
TRBJ2-7 TRBV7-9 CSSSLSYEQYF
TRBJ2-7 TRBV9 CASSVGTISSYEQYF
TRBJ2-7 TRBV11-1 CASSRRTPRLGEQYF
TRBJ1-6 TRBV30 CAWDSDGDSRSSPLHF
TRBJ2-1 TRBV5-4 CASSLKLAEYNEQFF
TRBJ1-2 TRBV18 CASSPAVENYGYTF
TRBJ2-1 TRBV10-1 CASSGRGSNEQFF
TRBJ1-2 TRBV5-4 CASSLGQFYGYTF
TRBJ1-5 TRBV5-1 CASSLTGQSNQPQHF
TRBJ2-5 TRBV6-5 CACHRGAQETQYF
TRBJ1-2 TRBV2 CASSVQGNYGYTF
TRBJ2-5 TRBV11-3 CASSFGLAGEETQYF
TRBJ2-1 TRBV7-8 CASSSWTGGYSDEQFF
TRBJ2-1 TRBV14 CASSQDLGGGYNEQFF
TRBJ2-7 TRBV18 CASSPPAGQGAEQYF
TRBJ2-1 TRBV11-2 CASSFRQGAWEQFF
TRBJ1-2 TRBV25-1 CASSEYGGNYGYTF
TRBJ1-2 TRBV5-1 CASSLDDSHVYGYTF
TRBJ2-1 TRBV6-6 CASRRDDNEQFF
TRBJ1-2 TRBV2 CASSEQTSGYGYTF
TRBJ2-7 TRBV6-1 CASSDVGGPYEQYF
TRBJ2-7 TRBV5-6 CASSSPLRLGGKQYF
TRBJ2-1 TRBV6-6 CASSYSANEQFF
TRBJ1-2 TRBV7-9 CSSSLVGRGEGYTF
TRBJ2-7 TRBV5-4 CASSLGHIYEQYF
TRBJ2-1 TRBV20-1 CSAQINEQFF
TRBJ2-1 TRBV7-9 CASSPRQRYNEQFF
TRBJ1-1 TRBV27 CASSLTGGGTEAFF
TRBJ2-2 TRBV9 CASSVGLGATGELFF
TRBJ1-2 TRBV29-1 CSVEVRDGYTF
TRBJ2-3 TRBV6-5 CASSYGSGANTDTQYF
TRBJ1-1 TRBV14 CASSQSRGLPYMNTEAFF
TRBJ1-1 TRBV21-1 CASSKVWVVGEGAEAFF
TRBJ2-1 TRBV7-9 CSSSYGRGGNYYNEQFF